The 30 T cell receptor beta chains below come from one sample, sequenced in a study of spatial heterogeneity in lung cancer. Findings and caveats of the study: For expanded intratumoral alpha and beta TCRs, counts tracked tumor mutation counts.

Described time point: sample taken at primary tumor resection. These receptors have no identified antigens. TCRdb re-called the 5' RACE reads through MiXCR, storing one row per CDR3 protein. The repertoire has some 100,000 distinct CDR3 sequences, 4.4% of them found once; the top ten carry around 21%. Sequences were derived from lung tumor tissue, sampled at surgery. These receptors all stem from a male donor with early-stage non-small cell lung cancer.

This clonotype was picked up many times. The genes are TRBV7-2 and TRBJ2-3, with D perhaps matching TRBD2 (5 bases). CDR1 is SGHTA, CDR2 FQGNSA, per germline. This CDR3 spans 13 amino acids. V was cut by 3 bases and J by 10 bases, with 14 bases left in between. The CDR3 DNA reads TGTGCCAGCAGCTTTTCGCCGGGATCGTCGCAGTATTTT. This sequence encodes CASSFSPGSSQYF.

This clonotype turned up a few times. The rearrangement uses TRBV10-3 and TRBJ2-7; TRBD1 agrees at 10 bases. The V gene's germline CDR1 is ENHRY and CDR2 SYGVKD. The CDR3 length is 13 residues. V was clipped by 6 bases and J by 6 bases; unmatched bases: 5. Written as DNA, the CDR3 is TGTGCCATCAGCCGACAGGGGGCTGGCGAGCAGTACTTC. Translating gives CAISRQGAGEQYF.

A few counts support this clonotype. The gene calls are TRBV9 and TRBJ2-5; no reliable D call. This CDR3 has 14 amino acids. Trimming stripped 1 base from V and 5 bases from J, with 12 bases between. CDR1 SGDLS and CDR2 YYNGEE come from the germline V gene. The CDR3 DNA reads TGTGCCAGCAGCGTACCAGCTGAACATGAGACCCAGTACTTC. Its protein is CASSVPAEHETQYF.

This clonotype was found many times. The chain joins TRBV7-6 to TRBJ1-4; no reliable D call. Trimming stripped 5 bases from V and 8 bases from J, with 6 bases between. This CDR3 region has 11 residues. Germline V gives CDR1 SGHVS, CDR2 FNYEAQ. The CDR3 protein is CASSRGEKLFF. The CDR3 DNA reads as TGTGCCAGCAGCCGCGGGGAAAAACTGTTTTTT.

This clonotype was seen more than once but under ten times. This chain links TRBV10-3 with TRBJ2-1; D unresolved. Trimming removed 2 bases at V and 7 bases at J, with 6 bases between. The CDR3 is 12 residues long. Germline V gene sequence: CDR1 ENHRY, CDR2 SYGVKD. The CDR3 loop is CAISEAGNEQFF. CDR3 bases: TGTGCCATCAGTGAGGCCGGGAATGAGCAGTTCTTC.

This clonotype was found many times. One end of the junction is discordant with germline, which a read error may explain. The chain is built from TRBV7-9 and TRBJ2-7; the D is unclear. This CDR3 has 12 amino acids. The germline V gene encodes CDR1 SEHNR and CDR2 FQNEAQ (reference sequence). The DNA of the CDR3 is TGTGCCAGCAGCTTGTTATCTGGAGAGCGGTACTTC. This encodes CASSLLSGERYF.

The V call is TRBV29-1, the J call TRBJ2-1; the match to TRBD2 covers 7 bases. V gave up 4 bases and J gave up 8 bases; unmatched junction bases: 5. From germline, CDR1 is SQVTM and CDR2 ANQGSEA. The CDR3 loop spans 12 amino acids. CDR3 in DNA: TGCAGCGTTGCCGGGACTACCGATGAGCAGTTCTTC. Protein: CSVAGTTDEQFF.

This clonotype was recorded at least ten times. This chain connects TRBV12-3 or TRBV12-4 to TRBJ2-1, with unresolved D. Trimming stripped 7 bases from V and 0 bases from J, with 7 bases between. The CDR3 spans 13 residues. The chain's CDR3 is CASKRDSYNEQFF. The CDR3 nucleotides read TGTGCCAGCAAAAGGGACTCCTACAATGAGCAGTTCTTC.

This clonotype showed up many times. The gene calls are TRBV10-3 and TRBJ2-2, with a tentative D call TRBD1 (5 bases). The CDR3 covers 16 residues. V was cut by 8 bases and J by 0 bases, with 16 bases left in between. Germline lookup yields CDR1 ENHRY and CDR2 SYGVKD. CDR3 region: CAIDTGGHANTGELFF. Here the CDR3 DNA reads TGTGCCATCGATACAGGCGGCCACGCGAACACCGGGGAGCTGTTTTTT.

This clonotype has more than one count but fewer than ten. This chain links TRBV20-1 with TRBJ2-3, with 7 positions matching TRBD2. This CDR3 is built from 17 residues. J was trimmed by 1 base and V by 5 bases; bases with no gene match: 15. Germline V gene data show CDR1 as DFQATT and CDR2 as SNEGSKA (reference sequence). CDR3 in amino acids: CSAAPLTGTIRTDTQYF. CDR3 in DNA: TGCAGTGCTGCACCGCTTACCGGGACTATTCGCACAGATACGCAGTATTTT.

In its sample, this clonotype was seen a few times. The genes are TRBV5-1 and TRBJ2-3; tentative D call: TRBD2 (5 bases). The CDR3 runs to 17 residues. Germline V gene data show CDR1 as SGHRS and CDR2 as YFSETQ. The V end lost 3 bases, the J end lost 2 bases, and 19 bases lay between the germline ends. The CDR3 reads CASSWDSEGANTDTQYF. As DNA, the CDR3 is TGCGCCAGCAGCTGGGATAGTGAGGGAGCGAACACAGATACGCAGTATTTT.

This clonotype occurred many times. This chain joins TRBV27 and TRBJ1-6, with D possibly being TRBD1 (6 bases). Germline V gives CDR1 MNHEY, CDR2 SMNVEV (reference sequence). This CDR3 has 14 amino acids. V gave up 6 bases and J gave up 4 bases, with 10 bases separating them. This chain's CDR3 is CASRLQGYNSPLHF. The CDR3 nucleotides are TGTGCCAGCAGATTACAGGGTTATAATTCACCCCTCCACTTT.

The table lists this clonotype with a few counts. This CDR3 reads CASRLPGGVYNEQFF. The CDR3 DNA follows: TGTGCCAGCAGACTCCCCGGGGGGGTTTACAATGAGCAGTTCTTC. This chain connects TRBV12-3 or TRBV12-4 to TRBJ2-1; 8 positions match TRBD2. The length of the CDR3 is 15 residues. V gave up 6 bases and J gave up 4 bases; unmatched junction bases: 8.

This clonotype came up many times. The V and J genes are TRBV11-2 and TRBJ2-7; D might be TRBD2 (6 bases). This CDR3 spans 21 amino acids. V dropped 4 bases and J dropped 7 bases, with 38 bases sitting between them. CDR1 is SGHAT, CDR2 FQNNGV, per germline. The CDR3 DNA reads TGTGCCAGCAGCTCCGTCGGGGGATGGGTGAGAAGTAGCGCAAGATTACGAGAGCAGTACTTC. Its translation is CASSSVGGWVRSSARLREQYF.

This clonotype has at least ten counts. The gene calls are TRBV7-8 and TRBJ2-1; 11 positions match TRBD2. The CDR3 is 16 amino acids. The junction had 8 bases not matched to a gene; V was cut back by 3 bases and J by 7 bases. The germline gives CDR1 SGHVS, CDR2 FQNEAQ. The CDR3 protein is CASSFPTSGIANEQFF. The CDR3 bases are TGTGCCAGCAGCTTCCCGACTAGCGGGATTGCGAATGAGCAGTTCTTC.

This clonotype appeared many times. J is TRBJ1-5 and V is TRBV10-3; D gene unclear. Trimming shortened V by 7 bases and J by 0 bases, and 10 bases separated the two germline ends. Germline CDR1 is ENHRY and CDR2 is SYGVKD. The CDR3 is 14 residues long. CDR3 bases: TGTGCCATCAATAGGGAACATAGCAATCAGCCCCAGCATTTT. Protein sequence: CAINREHSNQPQHF.

The chain carries TRBV21-1 and TRBJ1-6; the table assigns TRBD1, which was not confirmed against the DNA. TRBV21-1 is given as a pseudogene. CDR3 size: 18 residues. The DNA of the CDR3 is TGTGCCAGCAGCACCCGGGACAGGGGGCCCTCCCGTAATTCACCCCTCCACTTT. Translated: CASSTRDRGPSRNSPLHF.

In this sample, this clonotype turned up many times. The chain links TRBV20-1 to TRBJ2-1; 7 positions match TRBD1. Germline assignment: CDR1 DFQATT and CDR2 SNEGSKA (reference sequence). V trimming: 3 bases; J trimming: 13 bases; junction bases outside the gene matches: 21. There are 16 residues in the CDR3. Here the CDR3 reads CSASNINLAIWDRQFF. The DNA for the CDR3 is TGCAGTGCTAGTAACATTAATTTGGCAATATGGGACAGACAGTTCTTC.

At least ten counts were recorded for this clonotype. V is TRBV7-9 and J is TRBJ2-2; the match to TRBD2 covers 12 bases. This CDR3 contains 18 residues. Trimming at V came to 3 bases and at J to 4 bases, leaving 9 bases not matched to a gene. Germline V gene sequence: CDR1 SEHNR, CDR2 FQNEAQ (reference sequence). In DNA form, the CDR3 reads TGTGCCAGCAGCTTCTTTCCCTTACTAGCGGGAGGCACCGGGGAGCTGTTTTTT. This gives the protein CASSFFPLLAGGTGELFF.

This clonotype has a handful of counts. J is TRBJ2-5 and V is TRBV12-3 or TRBV12-4, with 8 bases fitting TRBD1. The CDR3 length is 14 residues. Unmatched junction bases numbered 4, after V lost 5 bases and J lost 2 bases. CDR3 nucleotides: TGTGCCAGCAGTACGACAGGGGCGCAAGAGACCCAGTACTTC. Protein sequence: CASSTTGAQETQYF.

This clonotype was detected ten times or more. The genes are TRBV18 and TRBJ1-3, with a tentative D call TRBD1 (5 bases). The CDR3 runs 16 residues. CDR1 and CDR2 from the germline V gene are KGHSH and LQKENI. V gave up 5 bases and J gave up 0 bases, with 14 bases separating them. CDR3 bases: TGTGCCAGCTCAACGATCAGGGAAACCTCTGGAAACACCATATATTTT. Translating it yields CASSTIRETSGNTIYF.

This clonotype was observed a handful of times. This chain links TRBV6-5 with TRBJ2-3; D gene unclear. CDR1 is MNHEY, CDR2 SVGAGI, per germline. The CDR3 contains 19 residues. Trimming shortened V by 0 bases and J by 1 base, and 20 bases separated the two germline ends. CDR3 nucleotide sequence: TGTGCCAGCAGTTACTCGATGGACCTCCTGAAGGGTGGCACAGATACGCAGTATTTT. Translated, it gives CASSYSMDLLKGGTDTQYF.

This clonotype occurred a few times. This CDR3 is CSVRGQGAAYEQYF. CDR3 coding DNA: TGCAGTGTTCGTGGACAGGGGGCCGCCTACGAGCAGTACTTC. This chain uses TRBV20-1 with TRBJ2-7, with 11 bases identical to TRBD1. This CDR3 comprises 14 residues. The germline V gene has CDR1 DFQATT and CDR2 SNEGSKA (reference sequence). Trimming took 7 bases from V and 2 from J; bases not matched to a gene: 7.

The table lists this clonotype with many counts. The rearrangement links TRBV6-5 to TRBJ2-7; D perhaps matches TRBD2 (5 bases). The CDR3 contains 12 residues. The germline V and J ends were trimmed by 2 bases and 6 bases, with 8 bases remaining between them. The V gene's germline CDR1 is MNHEY and CDR2 SVGAGI. DNA for the CDR3: TGTGCCAGCAGTTACGGGAGAGGCGAGCAGTACTTC. The encoded protein is CASSYGRGEQYF.

Many counts were recorded for this clonotype. The chain links TRBV2 to TRBJ2-1; D call uncertain. This CDR3 region has 11 residues. CDR1 and CDR2 (germline): SNHLY, FYNNEI. The V end lost 5 bases, the J end lost 12 bases, and 11 bases lay between the germline ends. Here the CDR3 DNA reads TGTGCCAGCAGTACCCGAGGAAGGCAGTTCTTC. This translates into CASSTRGRQFF.

This clonotype showed up many times. The chain is built from TRBV6-6 and TRBJ2-3; a weak D match, TRBD2 (5 bases). The CDR3 contains 12 residues. The V end was cut by 8 bases, the J end by 4 bases, with 10 bases between. Per germline, CDR1 MNHNY and CDR2 SVGAGI (reference sequence). The CDR3: CASRGRADTQYF. Written as DNA, the CDR3 is TGTGCCAGCCGGGGTAGGGCAGATACGCAGTATTTT.

At least ten counts were recorded for this clonotype. The chain employs TRBV6-1 and TRBJ2-1; TRBD2 agrees at 7 bases. The CDR3 loop spans 15 amino acids. The germline gives CDR1 MNHNS, CDR2 SASEGT. Unmatched junction bases numbered 12, after V lost 3 bases and J lost 10 bases. CDR3 in amino acids: CASSDLSWTSDEQFF. The CDR3 DNA follows: TGTGCCAGCAGTGACTTGTCTTGGACTAGTGACGAGCAGTTCTTC.

In this sample, this clonotype turned up many times. CDR3 DNA: TGTGCCAGCAGTTACAGGGGCCCGACGGGCGCTGAAGCTTTCTTT. It is translated as CASSYRGPTGAEAFF. The chain employs TRBV28 and TRBJ1-1; 7 nucleotides line up with TRBD1. Germline values: CDR1 MDHEN, CDR2 SYDVKM. Unmatched junction bases numbered 11, after V lost 4 bases and J lost 6 bases. The CDR3 length is 15 residues. The full variable domain, with the rest looked up from reference TRBV28 and TRBJ1-1, is DVKVTQSSRYLVKRTGEKVFLECVQDMDHENMFWYRQDPGLGLRLIYFSYDVKMKEKGDIPEGYSVSREKKERFSLILESASTNQTSMYLCASSYRGPTGAEAFFGQGTRLTVV.

The chain combines TRBV7-8 with TRBJ2-1; TRBD2 matches at 7 bases. The CDR3 is 15 amino acids. Germline V gene lookup returns CDR1 SGHVS and CDR2 FQNEAQ. The ends lost 6 bases at V and 0 bases at J; junction bases unmatched: 5. The CDR3: CASRWEGSSYNEQFF. The CDR3 DNA reads TGTGCCAGCAGATGGGAGGGAAGCTCCTACAATGAGCAGTTCTTC.

This clonotype was counted ten times or more. The chain combines TRBV28 with TRBJ2-2, with D unclear. This CDR3 region has 14 residues. Germline values: CDR1 MDHEN, CDR2 SYDVKM. The V end lost 5 bases, the J end lost 3 bases, and 10 bases lay between the germline ends. This CDR3 reads CASSLFEDTGELFF. The CDR3 bases are TGTGCCAGCAGTCTATTTGAAGACACCGGGGAGCTGTTTTTT.